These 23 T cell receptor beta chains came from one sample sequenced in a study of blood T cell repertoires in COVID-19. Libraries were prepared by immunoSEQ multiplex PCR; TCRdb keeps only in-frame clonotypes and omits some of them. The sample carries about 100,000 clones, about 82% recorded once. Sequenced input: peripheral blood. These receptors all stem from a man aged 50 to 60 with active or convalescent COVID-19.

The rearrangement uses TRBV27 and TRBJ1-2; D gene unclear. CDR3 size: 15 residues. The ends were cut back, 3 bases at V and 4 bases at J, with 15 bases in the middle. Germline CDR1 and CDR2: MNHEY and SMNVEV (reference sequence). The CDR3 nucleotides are TGTGCCAGCAGTTTCTCCCCTGATGTGAGCTATGGCTACACCTTC. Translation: CASSFSPDVSYGYTF.

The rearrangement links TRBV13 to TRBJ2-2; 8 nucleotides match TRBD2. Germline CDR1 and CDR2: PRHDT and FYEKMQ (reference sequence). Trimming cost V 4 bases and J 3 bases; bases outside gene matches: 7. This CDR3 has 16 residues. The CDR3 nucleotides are TGTGCCAGCAGCTCCCGAGCGGGGGCCCACACCGGGGAGCTGTTTTTT. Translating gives CASSSRAGAHTGELFF.

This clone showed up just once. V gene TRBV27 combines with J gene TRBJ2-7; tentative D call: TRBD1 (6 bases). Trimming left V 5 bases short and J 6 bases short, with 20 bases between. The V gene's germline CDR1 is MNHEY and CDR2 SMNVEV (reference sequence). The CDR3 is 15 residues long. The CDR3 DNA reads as TGTGCCAGCAGTGACCTACGGACAGACGTCGCCGAGCAGTACTTC. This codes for CASSDLRTDVAEQYF.

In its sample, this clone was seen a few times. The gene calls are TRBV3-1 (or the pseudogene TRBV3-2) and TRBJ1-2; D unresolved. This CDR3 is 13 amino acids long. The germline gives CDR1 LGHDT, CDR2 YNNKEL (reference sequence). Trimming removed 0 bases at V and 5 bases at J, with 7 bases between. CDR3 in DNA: TGTGCCAGCAGCCAAGATCAGGTTTATGGCTACACCTTC. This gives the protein CASSQDQVYGYTF.

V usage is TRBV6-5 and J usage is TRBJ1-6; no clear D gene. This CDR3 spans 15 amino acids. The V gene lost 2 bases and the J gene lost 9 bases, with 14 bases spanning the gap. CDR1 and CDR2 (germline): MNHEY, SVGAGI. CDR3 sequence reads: CASSYSRLLSSPLHF. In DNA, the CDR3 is TGTGCCAGCAGTTACAGCAGACTACTATCTTCACCCCTCCACTTT.

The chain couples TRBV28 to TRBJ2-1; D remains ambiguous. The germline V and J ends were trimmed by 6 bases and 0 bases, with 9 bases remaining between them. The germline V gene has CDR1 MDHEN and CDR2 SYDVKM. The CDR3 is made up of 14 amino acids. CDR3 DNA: TGTGCCAGCAGCATACACCCCTCCTACAATGAGCAGTTCTTC. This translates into CASSIHPSYNEQFF.

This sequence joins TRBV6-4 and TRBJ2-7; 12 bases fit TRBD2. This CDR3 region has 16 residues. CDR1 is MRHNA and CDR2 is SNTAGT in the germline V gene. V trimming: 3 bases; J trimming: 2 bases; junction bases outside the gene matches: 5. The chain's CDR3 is CASSELAGGPTYEQYF. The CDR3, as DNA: TGTGCCAGCAGTGAACTAGCGGGAGGCCCAACCTACGAGCAGTACTTC.

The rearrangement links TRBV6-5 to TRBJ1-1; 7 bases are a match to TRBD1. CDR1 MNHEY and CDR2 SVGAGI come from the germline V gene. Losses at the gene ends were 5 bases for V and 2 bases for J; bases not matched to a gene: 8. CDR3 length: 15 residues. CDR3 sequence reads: CASSLQGQPNTEAFF. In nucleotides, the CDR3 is TGTGCCAGCAGTCTACAGGGGCAGCCTAACACTGAAGCTTTCTTT.

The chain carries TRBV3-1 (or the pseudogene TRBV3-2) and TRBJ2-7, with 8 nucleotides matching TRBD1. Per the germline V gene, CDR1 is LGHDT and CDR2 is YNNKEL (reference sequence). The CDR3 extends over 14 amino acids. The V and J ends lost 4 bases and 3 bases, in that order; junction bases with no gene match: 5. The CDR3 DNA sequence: TGTGCCAGCAGCCCGCGGGACAGGCTCTACGAGCAGTACTTC. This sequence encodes CASSPRDRLYEQYF.

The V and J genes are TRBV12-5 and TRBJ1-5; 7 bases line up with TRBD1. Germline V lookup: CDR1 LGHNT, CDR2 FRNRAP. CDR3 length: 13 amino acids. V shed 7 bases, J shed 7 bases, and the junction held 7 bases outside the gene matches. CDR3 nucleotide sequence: TGTGCTAGTGAACCAGGGGGTGGGCAGCCCCAGCATTTT. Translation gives CASEPGGGQPQHF.

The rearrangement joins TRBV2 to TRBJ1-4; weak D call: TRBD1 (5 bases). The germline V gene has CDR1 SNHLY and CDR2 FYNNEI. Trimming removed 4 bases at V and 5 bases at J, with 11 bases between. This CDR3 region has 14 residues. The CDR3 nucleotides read TGTGCCAGCAGTGGGGGCGGTACCAATGAAAAACTGTTTTTT. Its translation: CASSGGGTNEKLFF.

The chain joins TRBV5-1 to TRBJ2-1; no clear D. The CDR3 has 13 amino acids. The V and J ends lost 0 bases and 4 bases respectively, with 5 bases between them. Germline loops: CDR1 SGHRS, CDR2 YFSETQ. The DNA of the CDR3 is TGCGCCAGCAGCTTGGACAGTTACAATGAGCAGTTCTTC. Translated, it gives CASSLDSYNEQFF. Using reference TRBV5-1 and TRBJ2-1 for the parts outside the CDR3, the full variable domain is KAGVTQTPRYLIKTRGQQVTLSCSPISGHRSVSWYQQTPGQGLQFLFEYFSETQRNKGNFPGRFSGRQFSNSRSEMNVSTLELGDSALYLCASSLDSYNEQFFGPGTRLTVL.

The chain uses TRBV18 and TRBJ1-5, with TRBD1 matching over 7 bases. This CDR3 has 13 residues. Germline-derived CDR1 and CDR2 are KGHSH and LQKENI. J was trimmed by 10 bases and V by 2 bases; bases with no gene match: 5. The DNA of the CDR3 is TGTGCCAGCTCACCAGACAGGGCTGTTCCCCAGCATTTT. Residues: CASSPDRAVPQHF.

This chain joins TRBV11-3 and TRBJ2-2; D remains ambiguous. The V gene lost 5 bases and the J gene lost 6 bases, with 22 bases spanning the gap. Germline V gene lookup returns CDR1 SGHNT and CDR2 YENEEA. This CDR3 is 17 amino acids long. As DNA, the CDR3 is TGTGCCAGCAGCGTCCTACAGCTAATCCCACTTCCCGGGGAGCTGTTTTTT. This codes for CASSVLQLIPLPGELFF.

The CDR3 DNA is TGTGCCAGCAGCCAAGGGAGCTCTGGAAACACCATATATTTT. Protein product: CASSQGSSGNTIYF. This chain joins TRBV3-1 (or the pseudogene TRBV3-2) and TRBJ1-3, with D hard to call. Trimming took 1 base from V and 0 from J, leaving 4 bases between them. The CDR3 covers 14 residues. From germline, CDR1 is LGHDT and CDR2 YNNKEL (reference sequence).

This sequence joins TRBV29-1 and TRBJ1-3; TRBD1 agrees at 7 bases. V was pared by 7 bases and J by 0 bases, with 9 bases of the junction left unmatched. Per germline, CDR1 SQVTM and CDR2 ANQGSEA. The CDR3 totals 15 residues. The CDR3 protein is CSASTGSFSGNTIYF. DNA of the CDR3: TGCAGCGCCTCGACAGGGAGCTTCTCTGGAAACACCATATATTTT.

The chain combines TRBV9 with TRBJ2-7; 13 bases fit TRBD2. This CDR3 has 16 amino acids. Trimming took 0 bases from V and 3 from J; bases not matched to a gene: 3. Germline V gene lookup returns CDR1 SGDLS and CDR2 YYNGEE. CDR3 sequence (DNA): TGTGCCAGCAGCGTAGGGACTAGCGGGAGTGTCTACGAGCAGTACTTC. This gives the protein CASSVGTSGSVYEQYF.

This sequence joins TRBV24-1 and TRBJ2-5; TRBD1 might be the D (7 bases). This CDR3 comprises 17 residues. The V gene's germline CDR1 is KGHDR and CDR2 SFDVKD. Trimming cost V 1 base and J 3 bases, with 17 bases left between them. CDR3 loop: CATSDLGAGGRKETQYF. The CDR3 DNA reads TGTGCCACCAGTGATTTAGGTGCAGGGGGGCGGAAAGAGACCCAGTACTTC.

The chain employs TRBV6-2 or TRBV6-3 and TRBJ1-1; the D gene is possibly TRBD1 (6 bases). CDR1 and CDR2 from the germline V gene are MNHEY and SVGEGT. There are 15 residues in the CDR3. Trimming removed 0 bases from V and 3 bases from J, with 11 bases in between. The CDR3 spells CASSYSGARDTEAFF. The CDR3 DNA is TGTGCCAGCAGTTACTCGGGGGCAAGGGACACTGAAGCTTTCTTT.

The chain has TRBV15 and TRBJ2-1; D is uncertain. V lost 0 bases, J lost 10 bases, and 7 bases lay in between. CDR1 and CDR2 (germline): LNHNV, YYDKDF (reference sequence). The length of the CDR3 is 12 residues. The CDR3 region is CATSRDGDEQFF. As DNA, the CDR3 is TGTGCCACCAGCAGAGACGGAGACGAGCAGTTCTTC.

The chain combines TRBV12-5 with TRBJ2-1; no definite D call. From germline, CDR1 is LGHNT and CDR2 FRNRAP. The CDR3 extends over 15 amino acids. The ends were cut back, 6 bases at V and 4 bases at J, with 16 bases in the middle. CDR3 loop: CASGPPARQYNEQFF. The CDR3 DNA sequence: TGTGCTAGTGGACCACCGGCGAGACAATACAATGAGCAGTTCTTC.

In DNA, the CDR3 is TGTGCCAGCAGTGAATCCCGGGGTAGCGGGAGGGCCTCTGGGGCCAACGTCCTGACTTTC. It translates to CASSESRGSGRASGANVLTF. The rearrangement links TRBV6-4 to TRBJ2-6; 11 nucleotides align to TRBD2. The germline CDR1 and CDR2 sequences are MRHNA and SNTAGT. V shed 3 bases and J 0 bases; nucleotides not matched to a gene: 10. This CDR3 has 20 residues.

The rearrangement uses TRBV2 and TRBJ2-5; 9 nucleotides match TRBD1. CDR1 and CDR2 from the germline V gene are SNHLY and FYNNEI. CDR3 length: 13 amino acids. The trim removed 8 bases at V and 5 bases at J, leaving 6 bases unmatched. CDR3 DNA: TGTGCCAGCGCGGGACAGGGTTGGGAGACCCAGTACTTC. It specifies CASAGQGWETQYF. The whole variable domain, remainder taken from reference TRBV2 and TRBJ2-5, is EPEVTQTPSHQVTQMGQEVILRCVPISNHLYFYWYRQILGQKVEFLVSFYNNEISEKSEIFDDQFSVERPDGSNFTLKIRSTKLEDSAMYFCASAGQGWETQYFGPGTRLLVL.